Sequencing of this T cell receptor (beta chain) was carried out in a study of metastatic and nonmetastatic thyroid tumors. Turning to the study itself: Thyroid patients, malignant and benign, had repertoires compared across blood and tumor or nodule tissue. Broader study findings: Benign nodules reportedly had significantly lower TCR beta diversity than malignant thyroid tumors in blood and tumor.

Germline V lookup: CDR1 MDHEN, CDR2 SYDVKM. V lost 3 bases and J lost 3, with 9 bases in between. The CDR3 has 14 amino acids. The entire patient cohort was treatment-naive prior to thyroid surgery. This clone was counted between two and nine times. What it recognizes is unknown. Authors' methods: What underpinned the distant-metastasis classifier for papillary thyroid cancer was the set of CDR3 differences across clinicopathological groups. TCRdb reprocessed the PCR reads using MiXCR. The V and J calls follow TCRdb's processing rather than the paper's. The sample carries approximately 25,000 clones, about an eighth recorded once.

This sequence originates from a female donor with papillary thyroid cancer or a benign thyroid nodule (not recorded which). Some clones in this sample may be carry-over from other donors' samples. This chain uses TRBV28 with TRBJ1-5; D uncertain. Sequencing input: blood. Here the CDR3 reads CASSFGPPNQPQHF. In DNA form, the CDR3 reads TGTGCCAGCAGTTTTGGGCCCCCCAATCAGCCCCAGCATTTT.